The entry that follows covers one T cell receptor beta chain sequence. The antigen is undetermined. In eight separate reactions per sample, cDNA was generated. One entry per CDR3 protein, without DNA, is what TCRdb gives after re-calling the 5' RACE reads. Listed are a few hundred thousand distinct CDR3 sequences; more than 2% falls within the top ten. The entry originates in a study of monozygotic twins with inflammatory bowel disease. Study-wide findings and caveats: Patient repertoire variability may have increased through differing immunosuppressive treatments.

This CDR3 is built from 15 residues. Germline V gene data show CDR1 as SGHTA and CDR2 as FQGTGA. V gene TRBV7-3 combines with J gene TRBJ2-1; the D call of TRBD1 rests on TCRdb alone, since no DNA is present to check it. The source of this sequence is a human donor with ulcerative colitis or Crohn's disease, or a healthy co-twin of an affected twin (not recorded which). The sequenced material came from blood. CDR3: CASSPRDRVGNEQFF.